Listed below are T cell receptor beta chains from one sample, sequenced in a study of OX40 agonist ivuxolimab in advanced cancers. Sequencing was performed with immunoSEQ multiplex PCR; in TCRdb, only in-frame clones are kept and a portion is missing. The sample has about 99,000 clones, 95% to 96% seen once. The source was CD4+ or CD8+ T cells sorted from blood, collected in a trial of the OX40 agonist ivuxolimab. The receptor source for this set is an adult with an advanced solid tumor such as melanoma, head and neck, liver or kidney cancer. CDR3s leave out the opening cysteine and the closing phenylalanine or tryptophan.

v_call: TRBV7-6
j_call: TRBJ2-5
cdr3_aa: ASSFGTAVQETQY

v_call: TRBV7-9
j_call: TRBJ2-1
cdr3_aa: ASSLASELYNEQF

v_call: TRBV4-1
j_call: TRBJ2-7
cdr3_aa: ASSQEFRTTYEQY

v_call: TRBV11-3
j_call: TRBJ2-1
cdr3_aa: ASSLNAGGYNEQF

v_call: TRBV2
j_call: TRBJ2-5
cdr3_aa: ASSEELAGGRLFEETQY

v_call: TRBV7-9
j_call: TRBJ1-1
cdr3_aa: ASSFLVGRDTEAF

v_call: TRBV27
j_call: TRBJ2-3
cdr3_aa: ASSSFPGDTQY

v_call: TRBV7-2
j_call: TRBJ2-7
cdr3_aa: ASSLAEGGPYEQY

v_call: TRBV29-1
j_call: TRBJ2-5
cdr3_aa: SVEPGVGGIGETQY

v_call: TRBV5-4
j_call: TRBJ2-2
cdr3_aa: ASSSTSSVNTGELF

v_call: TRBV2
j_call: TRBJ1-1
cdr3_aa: ASSEPGEGTEAF

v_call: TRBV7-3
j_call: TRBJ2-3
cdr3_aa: ASSSLKTADTQY

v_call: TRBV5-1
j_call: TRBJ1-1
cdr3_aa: ASSSSQTLGISGTQNTEAF

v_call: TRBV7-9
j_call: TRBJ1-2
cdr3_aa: ASSLLGPLEGYT

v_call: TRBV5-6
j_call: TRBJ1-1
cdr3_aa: ASSPSENTEAF

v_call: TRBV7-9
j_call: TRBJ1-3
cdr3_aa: ASSLPTVPGTSGNTIY

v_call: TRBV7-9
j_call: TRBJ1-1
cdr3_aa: ASSLALEGTEAF